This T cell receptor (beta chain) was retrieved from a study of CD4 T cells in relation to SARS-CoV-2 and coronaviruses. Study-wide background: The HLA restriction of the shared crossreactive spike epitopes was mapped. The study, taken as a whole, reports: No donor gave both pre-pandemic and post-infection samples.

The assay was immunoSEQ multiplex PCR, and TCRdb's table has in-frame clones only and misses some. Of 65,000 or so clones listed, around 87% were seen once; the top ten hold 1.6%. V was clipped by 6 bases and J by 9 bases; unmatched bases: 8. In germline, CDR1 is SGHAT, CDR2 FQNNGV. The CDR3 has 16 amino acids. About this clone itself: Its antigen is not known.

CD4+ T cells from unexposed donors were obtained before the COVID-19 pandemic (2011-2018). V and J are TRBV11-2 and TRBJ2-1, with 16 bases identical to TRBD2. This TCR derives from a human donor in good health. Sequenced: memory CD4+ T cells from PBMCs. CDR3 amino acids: CASRAAGTSGRGEQFF. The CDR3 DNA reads TGTGCCAGCAGGGCCGCCGGGACTAGCGGGAGGGGTGAGCAGTTCTTC. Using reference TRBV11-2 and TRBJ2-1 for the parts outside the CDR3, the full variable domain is EAGVAQSPRYKIIEKRQSVAFWCNPISGHATLYWYQQILGQGPKLLIQFQNNGVVDDSQLPKDRFSAERLKGVDSTLKIQPAKLEDSAVYLCASRAAGTSGRGEQFFGPGTRLTVL.